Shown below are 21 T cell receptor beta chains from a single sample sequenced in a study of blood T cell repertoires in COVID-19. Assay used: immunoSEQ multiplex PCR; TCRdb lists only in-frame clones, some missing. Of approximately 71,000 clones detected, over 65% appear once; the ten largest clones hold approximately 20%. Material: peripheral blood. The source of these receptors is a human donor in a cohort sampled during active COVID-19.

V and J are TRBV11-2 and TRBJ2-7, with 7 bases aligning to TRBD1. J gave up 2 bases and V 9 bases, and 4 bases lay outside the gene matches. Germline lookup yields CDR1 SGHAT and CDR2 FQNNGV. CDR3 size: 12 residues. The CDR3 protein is CASQGTAYEQYF. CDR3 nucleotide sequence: TGTGCCAGTCAGGGGACAGCCTACGAGCAGTACTTC.

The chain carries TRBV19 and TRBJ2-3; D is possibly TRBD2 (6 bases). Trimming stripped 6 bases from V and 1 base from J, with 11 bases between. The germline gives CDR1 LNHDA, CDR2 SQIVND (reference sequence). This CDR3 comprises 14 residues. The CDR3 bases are TGTGCCAGTAGCGGCGGGGTGCGCACAGATACGCAGTATTTT. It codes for CASSGGVRTDTQYF.

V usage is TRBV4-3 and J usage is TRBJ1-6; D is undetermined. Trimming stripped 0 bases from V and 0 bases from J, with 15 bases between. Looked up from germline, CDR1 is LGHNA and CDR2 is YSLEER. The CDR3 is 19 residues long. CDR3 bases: TGCGCCAGCAGCCAAGAATTGACGACTCTCAGCTCCTATAATTCACCCCTCCACTTT. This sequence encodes CASSQELTTLSSYNSPLHF.

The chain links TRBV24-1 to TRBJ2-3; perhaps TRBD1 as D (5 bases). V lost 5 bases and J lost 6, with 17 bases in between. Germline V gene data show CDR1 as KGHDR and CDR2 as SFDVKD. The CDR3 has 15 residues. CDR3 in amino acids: CATSGSQGFRDTQYF. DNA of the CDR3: TGTGCCACCAGTGGTAGCCAGGGATTCCGGGATACGCAGTATTTT.

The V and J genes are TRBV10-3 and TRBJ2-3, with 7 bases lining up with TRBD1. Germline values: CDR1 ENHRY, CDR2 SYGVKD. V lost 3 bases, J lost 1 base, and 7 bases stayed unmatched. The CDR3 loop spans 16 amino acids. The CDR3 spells CAISDSTGSGTDTQYF. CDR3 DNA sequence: TGTGCCATCAGTGATTCGACAGGGTCCGGCACAGATACGCAGTATTTT.

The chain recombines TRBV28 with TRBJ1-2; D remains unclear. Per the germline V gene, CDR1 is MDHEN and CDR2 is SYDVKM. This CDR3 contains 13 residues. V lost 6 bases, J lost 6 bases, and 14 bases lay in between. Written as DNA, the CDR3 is TGTGCCAGCAGCCCCCCTCGTATTGATGGCTACACCTTC. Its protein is CASSPPRIDGYTF.

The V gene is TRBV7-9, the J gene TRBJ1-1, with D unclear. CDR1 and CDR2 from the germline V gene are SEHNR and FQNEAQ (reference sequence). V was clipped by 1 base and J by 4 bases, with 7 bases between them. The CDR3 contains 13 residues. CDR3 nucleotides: TGTGCCAGCAGCTTAGATGTCGGCACTGAAGCTTTCTTT. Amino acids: CASSLDVGTEAFF.

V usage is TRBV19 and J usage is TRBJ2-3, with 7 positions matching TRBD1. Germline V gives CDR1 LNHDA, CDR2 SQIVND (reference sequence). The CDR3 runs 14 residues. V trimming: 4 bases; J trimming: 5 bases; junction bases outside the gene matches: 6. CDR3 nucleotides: TGTGCCAGTAGTAGACAGGGTTCTGTAGATACGCAGTATTTT. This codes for CASSRQGSVDTQYF. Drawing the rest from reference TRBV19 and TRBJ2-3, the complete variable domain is DGGITQSPKYLFRKEGQNVTLSCEQNLNHDAMYWYRQDPGQGLRLIYYSQIVNDFQKGDIAEGYSVSREKKESFPLTVTSAQKNPTAFYLCASSRQGSVDTQYFGPGTRLTVL.

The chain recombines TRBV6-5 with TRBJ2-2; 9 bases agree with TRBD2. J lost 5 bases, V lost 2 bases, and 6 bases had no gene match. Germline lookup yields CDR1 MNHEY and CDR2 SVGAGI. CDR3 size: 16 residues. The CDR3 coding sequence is TGTGCCAGCAGTTACCGTGGACTAGCGAGGACCGGGGAGCTGTTTTTT. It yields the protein CASSYRGLARTGELFF.

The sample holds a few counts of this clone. This chain's CDR3 is CASSLRESTEAFF. The CDR3 region has the DNA TGTGCCAGCAGTTTGAGGGAATCCACTGAAGCTTTCTTT. The chain has TRBV6-5 and TRBJ1-1; D uncertain. Trimming cost V 4 bases and J 4 bases, with 10 bases left between them. The CDR3 runs to 13 residues. Germline-derived CDR1 and CDR2 are MNHEY and SVGAGI.

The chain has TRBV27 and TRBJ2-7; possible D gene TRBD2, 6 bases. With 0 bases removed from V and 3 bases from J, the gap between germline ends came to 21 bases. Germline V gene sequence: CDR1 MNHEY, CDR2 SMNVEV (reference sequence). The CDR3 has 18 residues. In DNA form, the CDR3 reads TGTGCCAGCAGTTTATCAGCCGGGACTCCACTACTCAACTACGAGCAGTACTTC. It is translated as CASSLSAGTPLLNYEQYF.

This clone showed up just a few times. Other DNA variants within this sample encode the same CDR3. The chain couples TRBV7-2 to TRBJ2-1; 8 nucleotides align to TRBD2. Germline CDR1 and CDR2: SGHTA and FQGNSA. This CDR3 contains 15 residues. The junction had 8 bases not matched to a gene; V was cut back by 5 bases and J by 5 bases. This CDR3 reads CASSLSGSVNNEQFF. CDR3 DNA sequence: TGTGCCAGCAGCCTCAGCGGGAGCGTCAACAATGAGCAGTTCTTC.

The CDR3 sequence is CASSLSQGNSYEQYF. CDR3 nucleotides: TGTGCCAGCAGCTTATCGCAGGGAAACTCCTACGAGCAGTACTTC. V gene TRBV11-2 combines with J gene TRBJ2-7, with D maybe TRBD1 (5 bases). V lost 2 bases and J 0 bases, leaving 11 bases between the germline ends. The CDR3 has 15 amino acids. In germline, CDR1 is SGHAT, CDR2 FQNNGV.

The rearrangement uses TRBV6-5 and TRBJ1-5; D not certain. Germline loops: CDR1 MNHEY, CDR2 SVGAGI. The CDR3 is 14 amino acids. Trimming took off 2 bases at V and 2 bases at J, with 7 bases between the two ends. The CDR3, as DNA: TGTGCCAGCAGTTACGGCGGGGGCAATCAGCCCCAGCATTTT. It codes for CASSYGGGNQPQHF.

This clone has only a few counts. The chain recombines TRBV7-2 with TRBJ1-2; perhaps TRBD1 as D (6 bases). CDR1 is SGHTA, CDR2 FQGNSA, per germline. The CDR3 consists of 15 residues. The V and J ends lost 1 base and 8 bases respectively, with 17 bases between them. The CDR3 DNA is TGTGCCAGCAGCTTAGGGGGAGGGGGAGTCGGCGGCTACACCTTC. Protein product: CASSLGGGGVGGYTF.

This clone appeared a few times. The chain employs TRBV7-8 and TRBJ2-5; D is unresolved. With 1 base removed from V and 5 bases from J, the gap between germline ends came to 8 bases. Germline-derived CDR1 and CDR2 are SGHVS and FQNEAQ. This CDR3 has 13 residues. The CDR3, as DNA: TGTGCCAGCAGCTTAGGGGTGAGGGAGACCCAGTACTTC. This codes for CASSLGVRETQYF.

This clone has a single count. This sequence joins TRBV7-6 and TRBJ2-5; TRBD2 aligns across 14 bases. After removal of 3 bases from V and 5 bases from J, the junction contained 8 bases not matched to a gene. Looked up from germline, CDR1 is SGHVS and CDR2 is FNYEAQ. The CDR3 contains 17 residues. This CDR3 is CASSFPGLAGVEETQYF. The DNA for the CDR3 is TGTGCCAGCAGCTTCCCGGGACTAGCGGGAGTAGAGGAGACCCAGTACTTC. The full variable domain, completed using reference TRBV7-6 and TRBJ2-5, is GAGVSQSPRYKVTKRGQDVALRCDPISGHVSLYWYRQALGQGPEFLTYFNYEAQQDKSGLPNDRFSAERPEGSISTLTIQRTEQRDSAMYRCASSFPGLAGVEETQYFGPGTRLLVL.

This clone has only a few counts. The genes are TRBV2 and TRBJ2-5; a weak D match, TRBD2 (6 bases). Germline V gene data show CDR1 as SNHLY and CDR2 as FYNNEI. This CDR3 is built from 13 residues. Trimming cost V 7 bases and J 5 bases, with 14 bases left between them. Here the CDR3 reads CASNERARETQYF. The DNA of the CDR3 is TGTGCCAGCAACGAGCGGGCGAGGGAGACCCAGTACTTC.

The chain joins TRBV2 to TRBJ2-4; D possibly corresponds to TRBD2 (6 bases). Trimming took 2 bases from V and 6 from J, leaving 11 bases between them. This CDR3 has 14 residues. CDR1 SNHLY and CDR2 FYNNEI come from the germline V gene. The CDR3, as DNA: TGTGCCAGCAGTGAATGGTTTAGCGGAAACATTCAGTACTTC. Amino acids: CASSEWFSGNIQYF.

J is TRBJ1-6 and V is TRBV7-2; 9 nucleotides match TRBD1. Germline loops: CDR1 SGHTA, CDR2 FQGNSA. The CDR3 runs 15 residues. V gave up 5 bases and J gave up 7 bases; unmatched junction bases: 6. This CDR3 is CASSGDRVGNSPLHF. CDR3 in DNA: TGTGCCAGCAGCGGGGACAGGGTGGGAAATTCACCCCTCCACTTT.

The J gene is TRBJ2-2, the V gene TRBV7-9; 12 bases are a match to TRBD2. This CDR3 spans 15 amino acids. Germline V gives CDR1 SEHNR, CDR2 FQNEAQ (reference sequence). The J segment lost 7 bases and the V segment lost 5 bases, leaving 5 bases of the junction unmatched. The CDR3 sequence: CASSRTSGKNGELFF. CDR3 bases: TGTGCCAGCAGCCGGACTAGCGGGAAGAACGGGGAGCTGTTTTTT.